Listed below are T cell receptor beta chains from one sample, sequenced in a study of glioma-infiltrating T cells. TCRdb analysed the multiplex PCR reads with MiXCR anew, one entry per CDR3 protein. The sample holds approximately 89,000 distinct CDR3 sequences, 23% seen once. The sample was glioma tissue, nonneoplastic brain tissue, or PBMCs (not recorded which). These receptor sequences come from a human donor with low-grade glioma or glioblastoma, undergoing nonglioma brain surgery, or in good health (not recorded which). Each CDR3 is given without its conserved first and last residue. The order of the fields is clone size, V gene, CDR3 length, D gene, CDR3 protein. D genes are given only for firm matches. Clone size, where shown, is once, few, many, or a class for clones that have expanded.

NA | TRBV20-1 | 15 | TRBD1 | SARDYNTGGTNTEAF
many | TRBV2 | 12 | NA | ASSGTLTNEKLF
many | TRBV6-5 | 11 | NA | ASSYSRNTEAF
NA | TRBV20-1 | 10 | TRBD1 | ISRQGNTEAF
NA | TRBV7-8 | 14 | TRBD2 | ASSLLAGVSRYEQY
NA | TRBV10-3 | 12 | TRBD1 | AISDPTGGTEAF
few | TRBV29-1 | 10 | NA | SVGDRYYEQY
few | TRBV7-2 | 14 | TRBD2 | ASSQGSGLAGREQY
many | TRBV18 | 13 | TRBD2 | ASSPSGGSADTQY
NA | TRBV18 | 12 | NA | ASSPLENNSPLH
many | TRBV6-1 | 13 | NA | ASSEQAGVTGELF
many | TRBV6-1 | 13 | TRBD2 | ASSATSGAYNEQF
medium-sized | TRBV6-1 | 13 | TRBD2 | ASRTGGWGFGTQY
NA | TRBV20-1 | 15 | TRBD1 | SARDRGTGVASYEQF
NA | TRBV6-2/TRBV6-3 | 17 | NA | ASSYSKQLYSPQYNEQF
NA | TRBV12-3/TRBV12-4 | 12 | NA | ASSQWGSGNTIY
many | TRBV11-3 | 10 | NA | ASSPRLGEQY
NA | TRBV6-1 | 12 | TRBD2 | ASSPSGNYNEQF
NA | TRBV9 | 10 | NA | ASSVASGEQY
few | TRBV2 | 13 | TRBD2 | ASRPLAGTYNEQF
NA | TRBV27 | 18 | TRBD2 | ATSDDVSGSPTGPLYEQY
NA | TRBV20-1 | 13 | TRBD2 | SARLGGRETYEQY
NA | TRBV29-1 | 13 | TRBD1 | SALQGASSQETQY
many | TRBV4-2 | 13 | NA | ASSQDRQLNSPLH
many | TRBV6-1 | 11 | NA | ASREGLWSEQF
many | TRBV24-1 | 13 | NA | ATSVGRFSTDTQY
few | TRBV3-1 | 11 | NA | ASSRGLRQPQH
NA | TRBV10-2 | 14 | NA | ASSEVFGSSGNTIY
NA | TRBV19 | 12 | NA | ASSIDRRTGEQY
few | TRBV5-1 | 14 | TRBD2 | ASSLGLAVSTDTQY
NA | TRBV11-3 | 14 | NA | ASSLGGGDPTDTQY
NA | TRBV18 | 12 | NA | ASSPTTGSYEQY
NA | TRBV5-6 | 12 | NA | ASSYSDPSYEQY
many | TRBV7-6 | 15 | NA | ASSFLGGGAPYNEQF